The clone carrying this T cell receptor beta chain came up many times. The antigen remains unidentified. In TCRdb, the reads were re-called with MiXCR into one record per CDR3 protein. The table records 210,000 or so distinct CDR3 sequences, about 7% of them present only once. The record originates from a study of T cell repertoires in cytomegalovirus infection. About the research overall: CMV infection and matching HLA type were both indicated by public TCR beta signatures.

Study conclusions and caveats: There were HLA-C-restricted CMV-specific TCR beta clonotypes dominating the ex vivo response. The study identified carriers of CMV plus the relevant HLA from cumulative public TCR beta family frequency.

The germline gives CDR1 LGHNA, CDR2 YSLEER. V dropped 3 bases and J dropped 6 bases, with 12 bases sitting between them. The CDR3 runs to 14 residues. The sample taken for sequencing was PBMCs. The TCR was taken from a human donor in good health (CMV status not recorded). Some clones in this sample may be carry-over from other donors' samples. The V and J genes are TRBV4-3 and TRBJ2-1, with unresolved D. CDR3 coding DNA: TGCGCCAGCAGCCAGCGACAAGGATTCAATGAGCAGTTCTTC. Protein sequence: CASSQRQGFNEQFF.